The clone carrying this T cell receptor beta chain came up a few times. Its target is unknown. The junction shows a germline mismatch at one end, possibly a read error. In TCRdb, the reads were re-called with MiXCR into one record per CDR3 protein. The sample yields 60,000 to 75,000 distinct CDR3 sequences, around 28% seen once. The sample is drawn from a study of T cell repertoires in cytomegalovirus infection. Across the study: The authors relied on CMV epitopes, both recently identified HLA-C-restricted and well-studied HLA-B-restricted.

Study results and limitations: Carriers of CMV plus the relevant HLA were identified by cumulative public TCR beta family frequency.

The CDR3 runs to 15 residues. This TCR derives from a human donor in good health (CMV status not recorded). Some clones in this sample may be carry-over from other donors' samples. The input for sequencing was CD8+ T cells from cultured PBMCs, taken from culture after CMV antigen stimulation. The chain employs TRBV12-3 or TRBV12-4 and TRBJ2-3, with 9 nucleotides matching TRBD2. CDR3 nucleotide sequence: TGTGCCAGCAGTGTAGCGGGGGCGAGCACAGATACGCAGTATTTT. Translating it yields CASSVAGASTDTQYF.